This TCR beta chain was sequenced in a study of cytomegalovirus exposure and HLA in healthy donors. Broader study findings: Most TCRs appeared rarely, but some public TCRs recurred in many donors. When analyzed later, a missense DCLRE1C variant was found to be linked to TCR beta V- and J-gene trimming.

Trimming at V came to 0 bases and at J to 4 bases, leaving 2 bases not matched to a gene. This CDR3 comprises 15 residues. CDR1 and CDR2 (germline): SGHRS, YFSETQ. The PCR contained 60 Vbeta and 13 Jbeta primers. The protocol was immunoSEQ multiplex PCR, while the TCRdb copy is restricted to in-frame clones and leaves out a portion. Of around 100,000 clones in the sample, 85% to 90% were seen once. With regard to this clone: Its antigen is undetermined.

This TCR derives from a man under 40 in good health and CMV-seronegative. Sequenced input: PBMCs. The chain joins TRBV5-1 to TRBJ2-1; 9 bases align to TRBD2. CDR3 in DNA: TGCGCCAGCAGCTTGGATACTAGCGGGTACAATGAGCAGTTCTTC. Translated: CASSLDTSGYNEQFF.